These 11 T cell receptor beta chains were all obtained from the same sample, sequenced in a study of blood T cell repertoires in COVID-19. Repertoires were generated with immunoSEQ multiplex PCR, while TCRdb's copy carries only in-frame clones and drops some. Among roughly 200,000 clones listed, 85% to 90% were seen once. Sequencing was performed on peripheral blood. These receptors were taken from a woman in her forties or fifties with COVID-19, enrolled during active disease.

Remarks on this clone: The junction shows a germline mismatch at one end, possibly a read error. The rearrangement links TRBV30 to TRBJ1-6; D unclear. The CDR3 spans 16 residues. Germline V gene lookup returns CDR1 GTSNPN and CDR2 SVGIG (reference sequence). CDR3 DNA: TGTACCTGGAGGGTTGCTGGGAGCTCCTATAATTCACCCCTCCACTTT. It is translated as CTWRVAGSSYNSPLHF.

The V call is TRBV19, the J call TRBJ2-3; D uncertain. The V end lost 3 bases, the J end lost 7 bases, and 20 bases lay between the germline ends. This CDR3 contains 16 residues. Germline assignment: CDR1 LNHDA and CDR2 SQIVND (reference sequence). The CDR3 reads CASSIKWPSLRNTQYF. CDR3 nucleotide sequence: TGTGCCAGTAGTATCAAATGGCCAAGTCTCAGAAATACGCAGTATTTT.

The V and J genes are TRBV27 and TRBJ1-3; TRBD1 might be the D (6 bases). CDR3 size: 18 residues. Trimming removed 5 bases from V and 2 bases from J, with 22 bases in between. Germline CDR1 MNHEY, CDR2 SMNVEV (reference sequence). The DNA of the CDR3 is TGTGCCAGCAGTCAACCCCTCGACAGGAAGATAACTGGAAACACCATATATTTT. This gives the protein CASSQPLDRKITGNTIYF.

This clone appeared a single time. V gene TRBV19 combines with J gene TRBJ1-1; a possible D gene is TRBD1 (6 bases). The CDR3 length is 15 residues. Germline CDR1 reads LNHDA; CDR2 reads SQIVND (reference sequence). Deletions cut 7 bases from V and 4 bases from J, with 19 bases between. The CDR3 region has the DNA TGTGCCAGTATGGGCAGGGGATGGGGCCTCACTGAAGCTTTCTTT. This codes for CASMGRGWGLTEAFF.

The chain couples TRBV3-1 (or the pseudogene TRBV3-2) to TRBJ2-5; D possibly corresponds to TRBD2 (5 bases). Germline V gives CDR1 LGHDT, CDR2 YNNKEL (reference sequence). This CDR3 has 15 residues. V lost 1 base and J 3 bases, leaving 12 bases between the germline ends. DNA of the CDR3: TGTGCCAGCAGCCAAGGAAGGACTCAGAAAGAGACCCAGTACTTC. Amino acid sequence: CASSQGRTQKETQYF.

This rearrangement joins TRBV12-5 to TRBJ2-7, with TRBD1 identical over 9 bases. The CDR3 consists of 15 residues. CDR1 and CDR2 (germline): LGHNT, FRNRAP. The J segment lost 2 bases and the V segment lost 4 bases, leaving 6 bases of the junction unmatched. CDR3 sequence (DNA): TGTGCTAGTGGTTCCGGACAGGGGTACCCCTACGAGCAGTACTTC. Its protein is CASGSGQGYPYEQYF.

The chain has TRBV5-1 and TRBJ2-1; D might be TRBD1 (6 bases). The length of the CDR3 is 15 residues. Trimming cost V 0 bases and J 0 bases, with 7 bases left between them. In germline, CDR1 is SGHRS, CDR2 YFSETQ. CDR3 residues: CASSLDRVSYNEQFF. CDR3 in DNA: TGCGCCAGCAGCTTGGACAGGGTCTCCTACAATGAGCAGTTCTTC.

CDR3 nucleotides: TGTGCCAGCAGCTTAAGGGGCAGTTTCCCAGATACGCAGTATTTT. The encoded protein is CASSLRGSFPDTQYF. The chain uses TRBV7-3 and TRBJ2-3; possibly TRBD1 for D (5 bases). CDR1 is SGHTA and CDR2 is FQGTGA in the germline V gene. This CDR3 is 15 amino acids long. V shed 1 base and J shed 4 bases, with 12 bases lying between them.

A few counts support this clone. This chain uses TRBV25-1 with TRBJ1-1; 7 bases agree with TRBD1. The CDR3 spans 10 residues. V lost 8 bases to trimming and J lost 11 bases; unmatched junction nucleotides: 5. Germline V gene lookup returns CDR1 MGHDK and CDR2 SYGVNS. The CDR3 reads CASGGTDAFF. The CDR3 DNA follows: TGTGCCAGCGGTGGGACAGACGCTTTCTTT.

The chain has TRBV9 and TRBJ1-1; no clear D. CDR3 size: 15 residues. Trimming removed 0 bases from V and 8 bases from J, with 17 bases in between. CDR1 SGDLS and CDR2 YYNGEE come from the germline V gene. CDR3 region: CASSVGAALEAEAFF. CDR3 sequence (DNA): TGTGCCAGCAGCGTAGGGGCAGCACTCGAAGCCGAAGCTTTCTTT.

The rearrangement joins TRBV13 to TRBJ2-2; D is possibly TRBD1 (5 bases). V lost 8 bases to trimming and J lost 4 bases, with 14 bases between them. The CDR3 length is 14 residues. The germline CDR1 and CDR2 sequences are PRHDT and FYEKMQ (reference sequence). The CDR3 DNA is TGTGCCAGCGCTCCCCAGGGTATCACCGGGGAGCTGTTTTTT. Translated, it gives CASAPQGITGELFF.